The clone carrying this T cell receptor (beta chain) has ten or more counts. The CDR3 runs 15 residues. Trimming shortened V by 5 bases and J by 5 bases, and 16 bases separated the two germline ends. Germline CDR1 is SGHTA and CDR2 is FQGNSA. This specimen belongs to a study of neurological immune-mediated disorders. Each CDR3 protein is one row after TCRdb ran MiXCR on the 5' RACE reads. Of about 50,000 distinct CDR3 sequences listed, about 9.1% were seen once; the top ten hold roughly 1.5%. As for time point: longitudinal time-point 1 (baseline). V usage is TRBV7-2 and J usage is TRBJ1-5, with D perhaps matching TRBD1 (6 bases). This TCR was recovered from a woman in her 40s in good health. Sequenced sample: PBMCs. As DNA, the CDR3 is TGTGCCAGCAGCAAGGGACACCAGTTGGATCAGCCCCAGCATTTT. The encoded protein is CASSKGHQLDQPQHF.